This TCR beta chain was sequenced during a study of T cell repertoires in cytomegalovirus infection. Study as a whole: CMV infection and matching HLA type were both indicated by public TCR beta signatures.

Points from the study as a whole: There were HLA-C-restricted CMV-specific TCR beta clonotypes dominating the ex vivo response.

On this clonotype itself: The antigen is not known.

TCRdb reanalysed the reads using MiXCR and keeps one entry per CDR3 protein. Among approximately 350,000 distinct CDR3 sequences listed, about 35% were seen once. This TCR was sampled from a human donor in good health (CMV status not recorded). Some clones in this sample may be carry-over from other donors' samples. Sequenced here: cultured PBMCs, sampled from culture after CMV antigen stimulation.

CDR3 in amino acids: CSASKGTWGDTQYF. The CDR3 nucleotides are TGCAGTGCTAGTAAAGGGACGTGGGGAGATACGCAGTATTTT. The chain uses TRBV20-1 and TRBJ2-3; D assignment may be TRBD1 or TRBD2 (5 bases each). The V gene's germline CDR1 is DFQATT and CDR2 SNEGSKA (reference sequence). Between the trimmed V and J ends, which lost 3 bases and 5 bases, there was a span of 15 bases. This CDR3 contains 14 residues.